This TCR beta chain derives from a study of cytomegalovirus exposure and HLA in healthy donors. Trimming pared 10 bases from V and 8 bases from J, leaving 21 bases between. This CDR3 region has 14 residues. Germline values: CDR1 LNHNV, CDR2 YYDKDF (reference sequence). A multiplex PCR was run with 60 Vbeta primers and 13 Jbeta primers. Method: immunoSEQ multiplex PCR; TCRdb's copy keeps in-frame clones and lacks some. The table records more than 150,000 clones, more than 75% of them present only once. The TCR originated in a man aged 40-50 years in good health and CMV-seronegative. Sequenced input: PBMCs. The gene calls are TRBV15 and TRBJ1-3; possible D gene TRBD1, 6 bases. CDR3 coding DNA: TGTGCCATCAGGGGAGGCGGGGATGGGGACACCATATATTTT. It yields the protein CAIRGGGDGDTIYF. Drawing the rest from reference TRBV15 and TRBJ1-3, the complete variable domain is DAMVIQNPRYQVTQFGKPVTLSCSQTLNHNVMYWYQQKSSQAPKLLFHYYDKDFNNEADTPDNFQSRRPNTSFCFLDIRSPGLGDTAMYLCAIRGGGDGDTIYFGEGSWLTVV.